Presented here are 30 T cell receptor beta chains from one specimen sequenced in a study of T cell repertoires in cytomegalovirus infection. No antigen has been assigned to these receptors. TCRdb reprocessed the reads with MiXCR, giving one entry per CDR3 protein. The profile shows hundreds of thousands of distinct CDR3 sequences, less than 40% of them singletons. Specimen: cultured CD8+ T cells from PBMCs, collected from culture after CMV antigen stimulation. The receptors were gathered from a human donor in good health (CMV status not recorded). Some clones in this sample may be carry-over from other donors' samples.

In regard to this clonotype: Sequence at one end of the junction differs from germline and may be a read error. In DNA, the CDR3 is TGTGCCAGCAGTGACGTAGCTAACACCGGGGAGCCGTTTTTT. This encodes CASSDVANTGEPFF. The chain has TRBV6-4 and TRBJ2-2, with D possibly matching TRBD2 (5 bases). Germline loops: CDR1 MRHNA, CDR2 SNTAGT. This CDR3 comprises 14 residues.

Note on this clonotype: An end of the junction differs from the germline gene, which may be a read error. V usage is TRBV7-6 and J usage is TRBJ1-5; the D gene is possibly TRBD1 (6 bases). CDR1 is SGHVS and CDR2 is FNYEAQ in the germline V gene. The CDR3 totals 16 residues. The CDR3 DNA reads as TGTGTCAGCAGCCAGTCAGGGGAATATAGCAATCAGCCCCAGCATTTT. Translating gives CVSSQSGEYSNQPQHF.

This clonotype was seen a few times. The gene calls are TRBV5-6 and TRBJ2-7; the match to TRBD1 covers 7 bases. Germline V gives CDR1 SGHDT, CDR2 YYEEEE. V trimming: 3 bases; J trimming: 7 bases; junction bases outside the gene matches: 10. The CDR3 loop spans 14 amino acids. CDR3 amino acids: CASSYYGTVEEQYF. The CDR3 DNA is TGTGCCAGCAGCTATTACGGGACAGTAGAAGAGCAGTACTTC. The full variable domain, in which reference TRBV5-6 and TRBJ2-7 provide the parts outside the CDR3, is DAGVTQSPTHLIKTRGQQVTLRCSPKSGHDTVSWYQQALGQGPQFIFQYYEEEERQRGNFPDRFSGHQFPNYSSELNVNALLLGDSALYLCASSYYGTVEEQYFGPGTRLTVT.

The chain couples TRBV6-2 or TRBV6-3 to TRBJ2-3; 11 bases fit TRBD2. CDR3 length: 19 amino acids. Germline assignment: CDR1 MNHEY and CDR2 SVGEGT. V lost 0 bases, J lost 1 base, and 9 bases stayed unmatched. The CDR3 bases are TGTGCCAGCAGTTACTCGAGGCTAGCGGGGGGATTGGGCACAGATACGCAGTATTTT. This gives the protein CASSYSRLAGGLGTDTQYF.

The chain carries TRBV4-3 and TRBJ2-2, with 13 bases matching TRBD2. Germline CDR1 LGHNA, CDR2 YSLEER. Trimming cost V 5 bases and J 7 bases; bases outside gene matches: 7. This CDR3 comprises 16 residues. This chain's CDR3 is CASSLGLAGPNGELFF. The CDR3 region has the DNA TGCGCCAGCAGCTTGGGACTAGCGGGGCCCAACGGGGAGCTGTTTTTT.

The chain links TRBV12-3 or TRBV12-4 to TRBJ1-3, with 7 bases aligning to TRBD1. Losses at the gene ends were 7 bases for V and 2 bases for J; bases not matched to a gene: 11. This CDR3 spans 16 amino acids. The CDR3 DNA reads TGTGCCAGCATTATTCTACCCGACAGGGCTGGAAACACCATATATTTT. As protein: CASIILPDRAGNTIYF.

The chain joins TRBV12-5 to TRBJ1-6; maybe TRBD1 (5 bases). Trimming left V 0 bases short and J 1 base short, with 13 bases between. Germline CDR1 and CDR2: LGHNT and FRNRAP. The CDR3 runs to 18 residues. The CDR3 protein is CASGLVQGEESYNSPLHF. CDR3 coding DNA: TGTGCTAGTGGTTTGGTACAAGGGGAGGAGTCCTATAATTCACCCCTCCACTTT.

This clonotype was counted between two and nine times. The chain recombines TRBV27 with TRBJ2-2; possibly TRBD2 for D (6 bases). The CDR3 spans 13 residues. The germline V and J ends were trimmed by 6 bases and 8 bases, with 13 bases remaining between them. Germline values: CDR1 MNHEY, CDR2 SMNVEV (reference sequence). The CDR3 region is CASRQGGYGELFF. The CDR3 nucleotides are TGTGCCAGCAGGCAAGGAGGGTATGGGGAGCTGTTTTTT.

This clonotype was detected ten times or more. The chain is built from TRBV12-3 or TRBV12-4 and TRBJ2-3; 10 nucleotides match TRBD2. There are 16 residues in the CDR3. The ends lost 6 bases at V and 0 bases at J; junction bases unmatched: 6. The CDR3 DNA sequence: TGTGCCAGCAGGCAACTAGCGGGGACCAGCACAGATACGCAGTATTTT. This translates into CASRQLAGTSTDTQYF.

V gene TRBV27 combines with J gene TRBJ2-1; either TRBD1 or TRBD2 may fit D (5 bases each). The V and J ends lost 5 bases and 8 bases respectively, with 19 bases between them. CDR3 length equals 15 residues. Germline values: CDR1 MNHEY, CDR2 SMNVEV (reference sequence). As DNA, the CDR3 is TGTGCCAGCAGTCTCCGAGGGGCCCCTCACTATGAGCAGTTCTTC. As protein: CASSLRGAPHYEQFF.

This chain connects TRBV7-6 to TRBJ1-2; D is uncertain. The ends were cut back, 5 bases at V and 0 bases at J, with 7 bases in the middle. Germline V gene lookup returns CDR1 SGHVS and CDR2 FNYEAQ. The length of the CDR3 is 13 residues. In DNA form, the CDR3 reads TGTGCCAGCAGCGGTGTAGCTAACTATGGCTACACCTTC. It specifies CASSGVANYGYTF.

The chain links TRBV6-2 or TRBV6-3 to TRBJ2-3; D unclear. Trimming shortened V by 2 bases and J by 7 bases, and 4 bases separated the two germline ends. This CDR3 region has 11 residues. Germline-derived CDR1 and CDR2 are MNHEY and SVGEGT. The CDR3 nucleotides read TGTGCCAGCAGTTACATGAATACGCAGTATTTT. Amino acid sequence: CASSYMNTQYF.

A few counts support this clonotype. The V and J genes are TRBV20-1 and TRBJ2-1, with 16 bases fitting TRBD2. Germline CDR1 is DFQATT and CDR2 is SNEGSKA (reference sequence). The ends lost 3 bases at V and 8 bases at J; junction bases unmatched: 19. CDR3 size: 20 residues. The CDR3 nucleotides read TGCAGTGCTAGTGACACCATAGCCGGGACTAGCGGGGGGGCAGGCGATGAGCAGTTCTTC. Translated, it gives CSASDTIAGTSGGAGDEQFF.

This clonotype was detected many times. CDR3 DNA: TGCAGCGTTGCTTCGACAGGGGGAACCACAGATACGCAGTATTTT. Translated: CSVASTGGTTDTQYF. This chain uses TRBV29-1 with TRBJ2-3; TRBD1 matches 9 bases. J was trimmed by 2 bases and V by 4 bases; bases with no gene match: 7. Germline CDR1 SQVTM, CDR2 ANQGSEA. This CDR3 is built from 15 residues.

In DNA form, the CDR3 reads TGTGCCAGCCGTGGGGTCGGCCAAGAGACCCAGTACTTC. This gives the protein CASRGVGQETQYF. This rearrangement joins TRBV27 to TRBJ2-5; D remains unclear. Germline V gene sequence: CDR1 MNHEY, CDR2 SMNVEV (reference sequence). V lost 8 bases to trimming and J lost 1 base, with 11 bases between them. This CDR3 comprises 13 residues.

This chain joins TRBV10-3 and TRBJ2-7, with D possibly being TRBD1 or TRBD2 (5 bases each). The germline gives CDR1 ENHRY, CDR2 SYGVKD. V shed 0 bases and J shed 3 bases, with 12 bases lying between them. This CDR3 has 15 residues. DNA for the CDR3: TGTGCCATCAGTGAGTCGGGGGACGGAATCTACGAGCAGTACGTC. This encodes CAISESGDGIYEQYV.

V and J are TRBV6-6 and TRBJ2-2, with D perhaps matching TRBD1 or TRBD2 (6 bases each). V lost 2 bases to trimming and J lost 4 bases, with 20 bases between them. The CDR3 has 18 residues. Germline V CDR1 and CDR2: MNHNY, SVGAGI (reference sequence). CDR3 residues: CASSYSHLAGTSTGELFF. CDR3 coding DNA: TGTGCCAGCAGTTACAGCCACCTGGCGGGGACATCCACCGGGGAGCTGTTTTTT.

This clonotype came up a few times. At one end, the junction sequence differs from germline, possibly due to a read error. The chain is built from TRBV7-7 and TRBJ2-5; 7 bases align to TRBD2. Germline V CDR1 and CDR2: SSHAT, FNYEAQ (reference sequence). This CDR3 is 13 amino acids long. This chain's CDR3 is CASSFPREVAQYF. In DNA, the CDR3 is TGTGCTAGCAGCTTTCCCCGGGAGGTGGCCCAGTACTTC. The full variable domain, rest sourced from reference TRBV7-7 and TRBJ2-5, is GAGVSQSPRYKVTKRGQDVTLRCDPISSHATLYWYQQALGQGPEFLTYFNYEAQPDKSGLPSDRFSAERPEGSISTLTIQRTEQRDSAMYRCASSFPREVAQYFGPGTRLLVL.

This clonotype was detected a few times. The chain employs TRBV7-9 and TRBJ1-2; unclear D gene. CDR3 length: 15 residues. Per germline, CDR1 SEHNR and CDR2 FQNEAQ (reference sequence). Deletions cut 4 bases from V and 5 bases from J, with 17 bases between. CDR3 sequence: CASSSSTRRRYGYTF. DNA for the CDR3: TGTGCCAGCAGCTCATCGACACGGAGGCGGTATGGCTACACCTTC.

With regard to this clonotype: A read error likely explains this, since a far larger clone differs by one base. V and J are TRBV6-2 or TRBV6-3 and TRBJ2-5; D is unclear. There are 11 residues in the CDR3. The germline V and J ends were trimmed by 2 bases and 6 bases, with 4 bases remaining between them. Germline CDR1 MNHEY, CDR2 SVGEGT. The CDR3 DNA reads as TGTGCCAGCAGTTACGGGAAGACCCAGTACTTC. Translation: CASSYGKTQYF.

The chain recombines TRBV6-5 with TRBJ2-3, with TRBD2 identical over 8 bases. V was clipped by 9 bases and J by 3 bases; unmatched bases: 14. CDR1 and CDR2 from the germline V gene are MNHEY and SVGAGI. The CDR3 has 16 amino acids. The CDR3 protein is CASRRSGLDYTDTQYF. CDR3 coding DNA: TGTGCCAGTAGGCGGTCGGGACTAGACTATACAGATACGCAGTATTTT.

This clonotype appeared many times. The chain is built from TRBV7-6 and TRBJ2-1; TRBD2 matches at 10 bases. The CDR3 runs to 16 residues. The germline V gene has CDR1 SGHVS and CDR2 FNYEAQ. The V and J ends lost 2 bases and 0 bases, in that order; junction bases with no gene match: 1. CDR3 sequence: CASSLLAGVSYNEQFF. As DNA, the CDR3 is TGTGCCAGCAGCTTACTAGCGGGGGTCTCCTACAATGAGCAGTTCTTC. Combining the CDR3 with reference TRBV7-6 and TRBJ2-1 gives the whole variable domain GAGVSQSPRYKVTKRGQDVALRCDPISGHVSLYWYRQALGQGPEFLTYFNYEAQQDKSGLPNDRFSAERPEGSISTLTIQRTEQRDSAMYRCASSLLAGVSYNEQFFGPGTRLTVL.

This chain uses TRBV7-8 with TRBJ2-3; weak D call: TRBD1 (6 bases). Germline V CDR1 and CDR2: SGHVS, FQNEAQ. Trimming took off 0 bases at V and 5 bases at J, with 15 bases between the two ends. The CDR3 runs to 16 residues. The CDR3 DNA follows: TGTGCCAGCAGCTTAGCGTATCAGGGGCCGGTAGATACGCAGTATTTT. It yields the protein CASSLAYQGPVDTQYF.

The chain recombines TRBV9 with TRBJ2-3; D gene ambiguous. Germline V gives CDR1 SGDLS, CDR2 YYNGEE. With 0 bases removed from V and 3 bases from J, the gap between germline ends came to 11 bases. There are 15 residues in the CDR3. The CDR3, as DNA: TGTGCCAGCAGCGTAGAGATAGTCGGTACAGATACGCAGTATTTT. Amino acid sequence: CASSVEIVGTDTQYF.

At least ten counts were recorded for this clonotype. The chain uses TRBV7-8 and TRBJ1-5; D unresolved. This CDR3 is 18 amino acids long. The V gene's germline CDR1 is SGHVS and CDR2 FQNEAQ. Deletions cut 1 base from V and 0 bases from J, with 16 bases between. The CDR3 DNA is TGTGCCAGCAGCTTAGGATCGACGGGCCCATATAGCAATCAGCCCCAGCATTTT. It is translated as CASSLGSTGPYSNQPQHF.

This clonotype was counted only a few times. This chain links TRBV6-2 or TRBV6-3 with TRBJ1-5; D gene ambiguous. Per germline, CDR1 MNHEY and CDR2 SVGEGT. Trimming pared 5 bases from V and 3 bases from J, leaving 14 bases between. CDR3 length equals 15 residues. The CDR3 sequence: CASSTLWQDNQPQHF. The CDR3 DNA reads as TGTGCCAGCAGTACCCTATGGCAGGACAATCAGCCCCAGCATTTT.

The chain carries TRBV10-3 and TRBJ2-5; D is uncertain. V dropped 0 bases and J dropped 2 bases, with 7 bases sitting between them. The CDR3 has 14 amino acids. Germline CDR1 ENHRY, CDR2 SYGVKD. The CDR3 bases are TGTGCCATCAGTGAGTCGGGCCTACAAGAGACCCAGTACTTC. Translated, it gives CAISESGLQETQYF.

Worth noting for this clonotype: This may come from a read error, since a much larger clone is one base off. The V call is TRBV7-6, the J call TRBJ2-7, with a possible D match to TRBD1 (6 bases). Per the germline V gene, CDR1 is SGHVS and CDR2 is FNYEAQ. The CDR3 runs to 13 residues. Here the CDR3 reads CVSSQGQTYEQYF. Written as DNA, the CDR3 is TGTGTCAGCAGCCAGGGACAAACCTACGAGCAGTACTTC.

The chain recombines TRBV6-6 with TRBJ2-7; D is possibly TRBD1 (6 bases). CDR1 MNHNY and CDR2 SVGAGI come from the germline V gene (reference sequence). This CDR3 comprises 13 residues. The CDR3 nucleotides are TGTGCCGGCAGTTTAATACAGGGTTACGAGCAGTACGTC. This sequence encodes CAGSLIQGYEQYV.

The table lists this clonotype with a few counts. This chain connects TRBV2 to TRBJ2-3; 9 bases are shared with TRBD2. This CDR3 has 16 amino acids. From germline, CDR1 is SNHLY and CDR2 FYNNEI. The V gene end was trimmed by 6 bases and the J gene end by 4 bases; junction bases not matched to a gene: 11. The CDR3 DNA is TGTGCCAGCAGCCCCAAAGGCGGGGGGGCATCAGATACGCAGTATTTT. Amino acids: CASSPKGGGASDTQYF. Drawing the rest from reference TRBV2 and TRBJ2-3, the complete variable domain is EPEVTQTPSHQVTQMGQEVILRCVPISNHLYFYWYRQILGQKVEFLVSFYNNEISEKSEIFDDQFSVERPDGSNFTLKIRSTKLEDSAMYFCASSPKGGGASDTQYFGPGTRLTVL.